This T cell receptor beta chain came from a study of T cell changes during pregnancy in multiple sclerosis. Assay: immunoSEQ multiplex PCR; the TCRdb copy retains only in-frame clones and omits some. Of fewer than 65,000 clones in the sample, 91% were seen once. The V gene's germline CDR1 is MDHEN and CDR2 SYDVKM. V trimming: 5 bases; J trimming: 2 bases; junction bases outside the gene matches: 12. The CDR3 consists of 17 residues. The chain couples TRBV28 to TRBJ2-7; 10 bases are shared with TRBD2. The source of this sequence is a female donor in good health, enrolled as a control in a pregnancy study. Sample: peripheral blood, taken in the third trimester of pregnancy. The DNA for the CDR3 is TGTGCCAGCAGTGGAAGACATCGGACTAGCGGCCCCTACGAGCAGTACTTC. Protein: CASSGRHRTSGPYEQYF.